These 2 T cell receptor beta chains share one sample of origin, sequenced in a study of cytomegalovirus exposure and HLA in healthy donors. Method: immunoSEQ multiplex PCR; TCRdb's copy keeps in-frame clones and lacks some. The top ten hold more than 3% of the sample, which has 71,000 or so clones, roughly 94% seen once. Material: PBMCs. The origin of the receptors is a woman younger than 30 in good health and CMV-seropositive.

This chain connects TRBV7-8 to TRBJ1-2; D not resolved. CDR1 is SGHVS, CDR2 FQNEAQ, per germline. The V and J ends lost 5 bases and 7 bases respectively, with 23 bases between them. The CDR3 is 16 residues long. CDR3 residues: CASSPASAKVGFGYTF. The CDR3 region has the DNA TGTGCCAGCAGCCCTGCCTCAGCGAAGGTAGGCTTTGGCTACACCTTC.

The rearrangement links TRBV15 to TRBJ1-4; D is ambiguous. The V end was cut by 0 bases, the J end by 5 bases, with 7 bases between. This CDR3 comprises 14 residues. Looked up from germline, CDR1 is LNHNV and CDR2 is YYDKDF (reference sequence). The CDR3 DNA follows: TGTGCCACCAGCAGAGATCCCGGGAATGAAAAACTGTTTTTT. Protein sequence: CATSRDPGNEKLFF. The full variable domain, its missing parts supplied by reference TRBV15 and TRBJ1-4, is DAMVIQNPRYQVTQFGKPVTLSCSQTLNHNVMYWYQQKSSQAPKLLFHYYDKDFNNEADTPDNFQSRRPNTSFCFLDIRSPGLGDTAMYLCATSRDPGNEKLFFGSGTQLSVL.